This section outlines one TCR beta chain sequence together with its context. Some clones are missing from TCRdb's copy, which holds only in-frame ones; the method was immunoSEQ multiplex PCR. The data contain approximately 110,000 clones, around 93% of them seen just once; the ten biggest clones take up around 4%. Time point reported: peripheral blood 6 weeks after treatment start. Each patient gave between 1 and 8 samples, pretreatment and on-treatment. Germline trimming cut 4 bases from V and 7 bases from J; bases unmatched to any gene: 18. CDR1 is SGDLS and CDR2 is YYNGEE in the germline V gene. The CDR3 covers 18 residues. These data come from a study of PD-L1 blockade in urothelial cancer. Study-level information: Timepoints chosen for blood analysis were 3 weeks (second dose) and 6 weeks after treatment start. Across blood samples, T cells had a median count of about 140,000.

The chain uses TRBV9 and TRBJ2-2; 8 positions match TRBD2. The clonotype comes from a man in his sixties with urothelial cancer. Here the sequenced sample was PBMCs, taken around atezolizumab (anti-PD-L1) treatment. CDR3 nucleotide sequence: TGTGCCAGCAGCCCATATGGAGGGACTAGTGGGGCCCTCGGGGAGCTGTTTTTT. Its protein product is CASSPYGGTSGALGELFF. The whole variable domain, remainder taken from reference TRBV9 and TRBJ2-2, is DSGVTQTPKHLITATGQRVTLRCSPRSGDLSVYWYQQSLDQGLQFLIQYYNGEERAKGNILERFSAQQFPDLHSELNLSSLELGDSALYFCASSPYGGTSGALGELFFGEGSRLTVL.